This T cell receptor (beta chain) comes out of a study of T cell responses to AZD1222 COVID-19 vaccine. Regarding the study as a whole: Close to half of all spike-specific TCRs reportedly target regions of the variants that are unmutated.

A remark on this clone: Its antigen is not known.

Profiling relied on immunoSEQ multiplex PCR, and the TCRdb table lists in-frame clones only, not all of them. The table records some 130,000 clones, 91% of them present only once. The starting material was peripheral blood, obtained 28 days after the second AZD1222 dose. The sequence was obtained from an adult who received the AZD1222 COVID-19 vaccine.

DNA for the CDR3: TGTGCCAGCACCACACCCGATAGCGGGAGGGCCGGCACAGATACGCAGTATTTT. It translates to CASTTPDSGRAGTDTQYF. J is TRBJ2-3 and V is TRBV6-4; TRBD2 matches at 11 bases. The CDR3 loop spans 18 amino acids. Trimming cost V 7 bases and J 1 base; bases outside gene matches: 13. Germline V gives CDR1 MRHNA, CDR2 SNTAGT.